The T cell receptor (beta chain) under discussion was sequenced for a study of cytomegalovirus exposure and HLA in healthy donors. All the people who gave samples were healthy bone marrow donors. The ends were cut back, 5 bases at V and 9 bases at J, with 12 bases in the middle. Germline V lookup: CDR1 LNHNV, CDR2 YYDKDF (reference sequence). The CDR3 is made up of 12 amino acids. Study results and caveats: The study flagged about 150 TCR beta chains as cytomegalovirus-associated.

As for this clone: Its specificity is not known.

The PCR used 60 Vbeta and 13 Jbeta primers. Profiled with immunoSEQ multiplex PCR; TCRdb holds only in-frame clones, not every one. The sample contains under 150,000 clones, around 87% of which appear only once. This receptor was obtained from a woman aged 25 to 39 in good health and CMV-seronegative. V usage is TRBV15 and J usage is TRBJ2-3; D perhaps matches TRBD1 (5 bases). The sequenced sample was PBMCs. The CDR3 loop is CATSAQDTTQYF. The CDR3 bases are TGTGCCACCAGCGCCCAGGACACAACGCAGTATTTT. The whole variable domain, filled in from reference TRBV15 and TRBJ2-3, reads DAMVIQNPRYQVTQFGKPVTLSCSQTLNHNVMYWYQQKSSQAPKLLFHYYDKDFNNEADTPDNFQSRRPNTSFCFLDIRSPGLGDTAMYLCATSAQDTTQYFGPGTRLTVL.